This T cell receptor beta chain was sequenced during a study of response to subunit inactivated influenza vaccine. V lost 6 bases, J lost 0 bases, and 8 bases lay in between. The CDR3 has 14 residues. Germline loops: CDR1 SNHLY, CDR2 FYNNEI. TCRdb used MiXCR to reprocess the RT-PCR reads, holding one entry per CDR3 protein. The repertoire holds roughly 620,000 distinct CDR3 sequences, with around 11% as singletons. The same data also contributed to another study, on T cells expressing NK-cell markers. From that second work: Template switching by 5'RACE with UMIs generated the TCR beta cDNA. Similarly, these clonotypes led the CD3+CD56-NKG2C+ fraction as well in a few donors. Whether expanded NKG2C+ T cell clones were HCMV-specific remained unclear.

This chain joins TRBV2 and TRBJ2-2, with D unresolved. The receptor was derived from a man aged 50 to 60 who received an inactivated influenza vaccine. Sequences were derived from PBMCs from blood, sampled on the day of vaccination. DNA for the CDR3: TGTGCCAGCAGAGAAACAGCGAACACCGGGGAGCTGTTTTTT. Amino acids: CASRETANTGELFF.